This T cell receptor (beta chain) was documented in a study of cytomegalovirus exposure and HLA in healthy donors. Looked up from germline, CDR1 is SGHVS and CDR2 is FQNEAQ. The junction had 8 bases not matched to a gene; V was cut back by 4 bases and J by 10 bases. CDR3 length equals 15 residues. Method: immunoSEQ multiplex PCR; TCRdb's copy keeps in-frame clones and lacks some. The sample lists roughly 200,000 clones; roughly 86% were seen once. The approximately 120-subject validation cohort, separate from the approximately 670-subject first cohort, included the donors. This clone was seen only once.

The gene calls are TRBV7-8 and TRBJ2-1; 12 nucleotides align to TRBD2. The sample taken for sequencing was PBMCs. The TCR comes from a man aged 25-45 years in good health and CMV-seropositive. The CDR3 sequence: CASSSSSGGEDEQFF. CDR3 nucleotides: TGTGCCAGCAGCTCCTCTAGCGGGGGGGAAGACGAGCAGTTCTTC.